This T cell receptor (beta chain) emerged from a study of early T cells in non-severe SARS-CoV-2 infection. Background on the study: The authors sequenced bulk RNA from unsorted whole blood, leaving chains unpaired. Study observations and caveats: Lookups in VDJdb leaned toward anti-spike CD8 responses and missed private and CD4 specificities.

Each CDR3 protein is one row after TCRdb ran MiXCR on the 5' RACE reads. The table records around 83,000 distinct CDR3 sequences, roughly 12% of them present only once. The V gene lost 3 bases and the J gene lost 4 bases, with 9 bases spanning the gap. CDR3 length: 13 residues. From germline, CDR1 is LGHDT and CDR2 YNNKEL (reference sequence). This clonotype came up a few times. Its matching antigen is unknown. This rearrangement joins TRBV3-1 to TRBJ1-2, with D possibly being TRBD1 (5 bases). The sequence was collected from an adult who was a healthcare worker with PCR-confirmed SARS-CoV-2 infection or an uninfected control (not recorded which). The sample was whole blood, taken at baseline. The CDR3 nucleotides are TGTGCCAGCAGCCACCTAGACAGCTATGGCTACACCTTC. Translated: CASSHLDSYGYTF.